A selection of T cell receptor beta chains follows, all from one sample in a study of blood T cell repertoires in COVID-19. The data were produced by immunoSEQ multiplex PCR, yet TCRdb's version contains in-frame clones alone and is incomplete. This repertoire shows about 270,000 clones, about 87% found once; its top ten account for 2.5% to 3%. The specimen was PBMCs or T cells enriched from blood (not recorded which). The receptor set was obtained from a woman in her forties or fifties who had recovered from COVID-19. Both conserved end residues are part of each CDR3. Fields, in order: J gene, V gene, clone size, D gene, CDR3 DNA, CDR3 protein. D genes are given only for firm matches. Size is omitted from some rows. Given values are once, few, many or a class for expanded clones.

J gene: TRBJ2-4
V gene: TRBV7-8
clone size: NA
D gene: NA
CDR3 DNA: TGTGCCAGCAGCTTAGAGGGGACAACAAACATTCAGTACTTC
CDR3 protein: CASSLEGTTNIQYF

J gene: TRBJ2-1
V gene: TRBV20-1
clone size: NA
D gene: NA
CDR3 DNA: TGCAGTGCTAGTGTTGGCCTGCTTGAGCAGTTCTTC
CDR3 protein: CSASVGLLEQFF

J gene: TRBJ1-1
V gene: TRBV4-1
clone size: NA
D gene: NA
CDR3 DNA: TGCGCCAGCAGCCAAGAAGTGCAGGACACTGAAGCTTTCTTT
CDR3 protein: CASSQEVQDTEAFF

J gene: TRBJ2-7
V gene: TRBV2
clone size: NA
D gene: TRBD2
CDR3 DNA: TGTGCCAGCAACCCTAGCGGGAGGAGTTCCTACGAGCAGTACTTC
CDR3 protein: CASNPSGRSSYEQYF

J gene: TRBJ2-7
V gene: TRBV6-5
clone size: NA
D gene: TRBD1
CDR3 DNA: TGTGCCAGCAGTTACGAAGGGACAGTCGTCTCCGAGCAGTACTTC
CDR3 protein: CASSYEGTVVSEQYF

J gene: TRBJ1-1
V gene: TRBV5-1
clone size: NA
D gene: NA
CDR3 DNA: TGCGCCAGCAGCTTGGCATCTGGGAGTGGCCAGATGAACACTGAAGCTTTCTTT
CDR3 protein: CASSLASGSGQMNTEAFF

J gene: TRBJ1-4
V gene: TRBV5-1
clone size: NA
D gene: TRBD1
CDR3 DNA: TGCGCCAGCAGCAACGGACAGGGCACTGAAAAACTGTTTTTT
CDR3 protein: CASSNGQGTEKLFF

J gene: TRBJ2-3
V gene: TRBV4-3
clone size: once
D gene: TRBD2
CDR3 DNA: TGCGCCAGCAGCCTTAGCGGGAGTGGTGGTACGCAGTATTTT
CDR3 protein: CASSLSGSGGTQYF

J gene: TRBJ1-3
V gene: TRBV20-1
clone size: NA
D gene: NA
CDR3 DNA: TGCAGTGCTAGTGGGCCGCGGGGAAACACCATATATTTT
CDR3 protein: CSASGPRGNTIYF

J gene: TRBJ2-4
V gene: TRBV6-1
clone size: NA
D gene: TRBD1
CDR3 DNA: TGTGCCAGCAGTGCCCGAACCCCGGGACAGGGTAACAAAAACATTCAGTACTTC
CDR3 protein: CASSARTPGQGNKNIQYF

J gene: TRBJ1-2
V gene: TRBV18
clone size: NA
D gene: NA
CDR3 DNA: TGTGCCAGCTCACCTCCTACAGGGTACTATGGCTACACCTTC
CDR3 protein: CASSPPTGYYGYTF

J gene: TRBJ1-3
V gene: TRBV10-3
clone size: NA
D gene: NA
CDR3 DNA: TGTGCCATCAGTGATGGCGGGCAGACCATATATTTT
CDR3 protein: CAISDGGQTIYF

J gene: TRBJ1-5
V gene: TRBV5-5
clone size: NA
D gene: TRBD1
CDR3 DNA: TGTGCCAGCAGCTCCAACAGGGGGCTTAGCAATCAGCCCCAGCATTTT
CDR3 protein: CASSSNRGLSNQPQHF

J gene: TRBJ1-2
V gene: TRBV6-4
clone size: NA
D gene: NA
CDR3 DNA: TGTGCCAGCAGTGTAGATTATGGAGCTAACTATGGCTACACCTTC
CDR3 protein: CASSVDYGANYGYTF

J gene: TRBJ1-1
V gene: TRBV6-2/TRBV6-3
clone size: NA
D gene: NA
CDR3 DNA: TGTGCCAGCAGTTACACCCCGGAGGGCGCGATAGGGCCCACTGAAGCTTTCTTT
CDR3 protein: CASSYTPEGAIGPTEAFF

J gene: TRBJ2-5
V gene: TRBV28
clone size: NA
D gene: NA
CDR3 DNA: TGTGCCAGCAGCCCCCCCCTAAGCGCTTCCCAAGAGACCCAGTACTTC
CDR3 protein: CASSPPLSASQETQYF

J gene: TRBJ2-7
V gene: TRBV2
clone size: NA
D gene: TRBD2
CDR3 DNA: TGTGCCAGCAGGAAGGGACTAGCGGTTAAGGACGACGAGCAGTACTTC
CDR3 protein: CASRKGLAVKDDEQYF

J gene: TRBJ2-7
V gene: TRBV28
clone size: NA
D gene: NA
CDR3 DNA: TGTGCCAGCAGTCCTCGCCAGTTCTCCTACGAGCAGTACTTC
CDR3 protein: CASSPRQFSYEQYF

J gene: TRBJ1-4
V gene: TRBV6-1
clone size: NA
D gene: NA
CDR3 DNA: TGTGCCAGCAGTGAAGTGGCAGGCGAAAAACTGTTTTTT
CDR3 protein: CASSEVAGEKLFF

J gene: TRBJ1-1
V gene: TRBV10-2
clone size: NA
D gene: NA
CDR3 DNA: TGCGCCAGCAGTGAGTCGAAGTTGGGGAGGACTGAAGCTTTCTTT
CDR3 protein: CASSESKLGRTEAFF

J gene: TRBJ2-1
V gene: TRBV5-1
clone size: NA
D gene: TRBD1
CDR3 DNA: TGCGCCAGCAGCTTGGCCCGGATAGCGGGACAGGGGGAGCAGTTCTTC
CDR3 protein: CASSLARIAGQGEQFF

J gene: TRBJ2-7
V gene: TRBV10-1
clone size: few
D gene: TRBD2
CDR3 DNA: TGCGCCAGCAGCCTCGGGACTAACTACGAGCAGTACTTC
CDR3 protein: CASSLGTNYEQYF

J gene: TRBJ2-3
V gene: TRBV5-5
clone size: NA
D gene: TRBD1
CDR3 DNA: TGTGCCAGCTGCCGGGACAGGGGCACAGATACGCAGTATTTT
CDR3 protein: CASCRDRGTDTQYF

J gene: TRBJ2-3
V gene: TRBV9
clone size: NA
D gene: TRBD2
CDR3 DNA: TGTGCCAGCAGCGTAGGCCTAGCGGCCACAGATACGCAGTATTTT
CDR3 protein: CASSVGLAATDTQYF

J gene: TRBJ2-7
V gene: TRBV3-1/TRBV3-2
clone size: NA
D gene: NA
CDR3 DNA: TGTGCCAGCAGCCCGACTGAATCCTACGAGCAGTACTTC
CDR3 protein: CASSPTESYEQYF

J gene: TRBJ1-2
V gene: TRBV20-1
clone size: NA
D gene: NA
CDR3 DNA: TGCAGTGCTACTAGCTATGGCTACACCTTC
CDR3 protein: CSATSYGYTF

J gene: TRBJ2-1
V gene: TRBV7-2
clone size: NA
D gene: NA
CDR3 DNA: TGTGCCAGCAGCGAGACCGGGAGCCCGGCTGAGCAGTTCTTC
CDR3 protein: CASSETGSPAEQFF

J gene: TRBJ2-2
V gene: TRBV5-6
clone size: NA
D gene: NA
CDR3 DNA: TGTGCCAGCAGCTCCTGGGAGAAGAACACCGGGGAGCTGTTTTTT
CDR3 protein: CASSSWEKNTGELFF